Described below is a single T cell receptor (beta chain) sequence and its context. It has no known antigen specificity. No quality values exist for individual bases; no much larger clone is one base distant. This entry comes from a study of PD-L1 blockade in urothelial cancer (dated by TCRdb to 2016 to 2017). Concerning the study at large: Therapy was started in 2014 for all patients, and atezolizumab 1,200 mg was administered intravenously every 3 weeks. An ECOG performance status of 0 or 1 was recorded for the patients, and 0 to 3 prior chemotherapy regimens had been received by the patients. Blood samples were analyzed at 3 weeks after treatment start (second dose) and at 6 weeks after treatment start. About nine tenths of the roughly 30 patients were males with bladder-origin urothelial cancer, and 18 of 29 reported a prior smoking history. In the same patients, whole exome sequencing and RNA sequencing of pretreatment tumors were performed in addition to TCR sequencing. Several patients achieved durable clinical benefit and approximately 20 did not. Somatic, immune and clinical correlates of response to PD-L1 blockade with atezolizumab in urothelial cancer were the focus of an exploratory multi-omic analysis. Pretreatment tumor samples, along with matched peripheral blood collected serially before and after atezolizumab treatment, underwent TCR sequencing. Blood samples gave a median of around 140,000 T cells and tens of thousands of unique TCRs, with a median clonality of about 0.078. Durable clinical benefit was defined as progression-free survival longer than 6 months, and TCR features were also tested against progression-free and overall survival. Some 30 patients had pretreatment blood TCR-seq, about 25 had at least one posttreatment blood collection, and about 25 had tumor TCR-seq. The investigation overall reported the following: Because of the small sample size (n of about 30) and the many exploratory analyses performed, the results are intended to be regarded as hypothesis-generating. Among patients with durable benefit, tumor-associated TCR clones showed greater expansion in peripheral blood 3 weeks after treatment started (n ≈ 21, p = 0.022). Improved progression-free and overall survival was found to be associated with pretreatment peripheral blood TCR clonality below the median.

V and J are trimmed by 5 bases and 4 bases, and the gene matches miss 4 bases of the junction. Per the germline V gene, KGHSH is the CDR1 and LQKENI is the CDR2. Measured from the cysteine to the phenylalanine, the CDR3 is 13 residues long. The sequence is cut down to CDR3 DNA, 39 bases in frame from base 1. A cohort of roughly 30 patients with locally advanced or metastatic urothelial carcinoma, treated at Memorial Sloan Kettering on a trial protocol, was included. Peripheral blood mononuclear cells were collected pretreatment and during treatment, with between 1 and 8 total time points obtained per patient. The Qiagen DNeasy Blood extraction kit was used to purify genomic DNA from total PBMCs and tumor samples. PBMCs were collected pretreatment and during treatment and were isolated and stored as previously described. Synthetic TCR analog templates were spiked into each PCR so that absolute template abundance could be estimated from read counts. TCRbeta CDR3 regions were amplified from genomic DNA with bias-controlled V and J gene primers using the immunoSEQ assay. Rearranged TCRbeta segments were sequenced at approximately 20X coverage. In the paper's pipeline: Clustering was used to correct sequencing errors, and CDR3s were annotated against IMGT to assign V, D and J genes. Only productive TCRbeta rearrangements were used in downstream analyses, excluding out-of-frame or stop-codon sequences. To compute clonality, Shannon entropy was normalized by the log of the number of unique productive sequences and then subtracted from one. Clones differing between time points or between blood and tumor were identified by Fisher's exact test with Benjamini-Hochberg correction at adjusted p below 0.01. TCRdb took this table from immuneACCESS and kept in-frame rearrangements with V and J called. Such tables lack part of the clones; where checked against another copy, unresolved V genes explain under half of the gap, and the rest is unexplained. V, J and clone size reflect that table, while D and trimming were determined from the DNA. Counted in this sample were about 84,000 clones; about 80% of them appeared once. 9.5% of the sample belongs to the ten largest clones.

Recombination connected TRBV18 to TRBJ1-2; TRBD1 agrees with 7 junctional bases. The sequence was obtained from a man between 65 and 85 years old with urothelial cancer. The material was PBMCs, obtained around atezolizumab (anti-PD-L1) treatment. The CDR3 protein is CASSEGAAYGYTF. The sequenced DNA is TGTGCCAGCTCAGAGGGGGCTGCCTATGGCTACACCTTC.